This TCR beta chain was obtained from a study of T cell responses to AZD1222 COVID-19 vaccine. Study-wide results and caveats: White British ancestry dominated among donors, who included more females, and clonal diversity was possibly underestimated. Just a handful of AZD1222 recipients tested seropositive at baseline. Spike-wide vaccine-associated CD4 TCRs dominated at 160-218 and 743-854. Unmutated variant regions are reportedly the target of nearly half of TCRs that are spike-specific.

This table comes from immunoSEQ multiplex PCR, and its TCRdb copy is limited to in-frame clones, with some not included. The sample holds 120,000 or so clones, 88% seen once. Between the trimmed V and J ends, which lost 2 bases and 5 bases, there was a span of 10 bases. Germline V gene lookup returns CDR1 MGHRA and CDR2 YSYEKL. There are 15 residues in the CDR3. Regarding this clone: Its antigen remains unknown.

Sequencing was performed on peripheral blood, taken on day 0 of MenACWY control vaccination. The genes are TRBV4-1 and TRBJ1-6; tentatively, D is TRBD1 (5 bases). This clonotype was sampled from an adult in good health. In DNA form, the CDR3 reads TGCGCCAGCAGCCAAAAGGGCAGGGATAATTCACCCCTCCACTTT. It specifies CASSQKGRDNSPLHF.